The 23 T cell receptor beta chains presented below share a single source sample, sequenced in a study of cytomegalovirus exposure and HLA in healthy donors. Use of 60 Vbeta and 13 Jbeta primers characterized the PCR. Assay: immunoSEQ multiplex PCR; the TCRdb copy retains only in-frame clones and omits some. The repertoire has approximately 100,000 clones, over 60% of them found once; the top ten carry roughly 5.9%. The sample consisted of PBMCs. Receptor source: a man aged 55-75 years in good health and CMV-seropositive.

The CDR3 region is CASSGDRGSLSGANVLTF. The CDR3 DNA reads as TGCGCCAGCAGCGGCGACAGGGGTAGTCTCTCTGGGGCCAACGTCCTGACTTTC. V usage is TRBV5-1 and J usage is TRBJ2-6; 8 positions match TRBD1. V was pared by 4 bases and J by 0 bases, with 9 bases of the junction left unmatched. The V gene's germline CDR1 is SGHRS and CDR2 YFSETQ. The CDR3 totals 18 residues.

The chain recombines TRBV28 with TRBJ2-5; D gene unclear. The better agreement between TRBJ2-7 and the DNA end casts doubt on the J call. The CDR3 consists of 13 residues. From germline, CDR1 is MDHEN and CDR2 SYDVKM. For the CDR3, the DNA is TGTGCCAGCAGTTTCAACTATCCCTACGAGCAGTACTTC. Its protein is CASSFNYPYEQYF.

The chain combines TRBV5-1 with TRBJ1-1; no definite D call. Germline-derived CDR1 and CDR2 are SGHRS and YFSETQ. The CDR3 runs 14 residues. Deletions cut 4 bases from V and 4 bases from J, with 14 bases between. The CDR3 nucleotides are TGCGCCAGCAGCCTCGAAAATCATAGCACTGAAGCTTTCTTT. Protein sequence: CASSLENHSTEAFF.

On this clone itself: A read error is likely, as this CDR3 ends without the conserved phenylalanine or tryptophan. This chain joins TRBV30 and TRBJ1-6; TRBD1 agrees at 9 bases. With V trimmed by 2 bases and J by 7 bases, 15 bases remained unmatched. CDR3 length equals 18 residues. Germline loops: CDR1 GTSNPN, CDR2 SVGIG (reference sequence). The CDR3 sequence: CAWSWGTGTSRGNSPLHS. DNA of the CDR3: TGTGCCTGGAGTTGGGGGACAGGGACCTCCCGCGGGAATTCACCCCTCCACTCT.

The table lists this clone with a few counts. The chain links TRBV5-1 to TRBJ2-2; 10 bases are shared with TRBD1. There are 17 residues in the CDR3. The J segment lost 4 bases and the V segment lost 4 bases, leaving 10 bases of the junction unmatched. The germline V gene has CDR1 SGHRS and CDR2 YFSETQ. CDR3 amino acids: CASSGQGVMRGTGELFF. In nucleotides, the CDR3 is TGCGCCAGCAGCGGACAGGGGGTGATGCGGGGCACCGGGGAGCTGTTTTTT.

This rearrangement joins TRBV28 to TRBJ2-4, with D tentatively TRBD1 (5 bases). V gave up 4 bases and J gave up 5 bases, with 15 bases separating them. Germline V gives CDR1 MDHEN, CDR2 SYDVKM. The CDR3 sequence is 15 residues long. The CDR3 sequence: CASSSLPIGENIQYF. DNA of the CDR3: TGTGCCAGCAGTTCCCTTCCCATAGGGGAAAACATTCAGTACTTC.

The rearrangement uses TRBV13 and TRBJ2-5, with TRBD1 matching over 11 bases. Germline assignment: CDR1 PRHDT and CDR2 FYEKMQ (reference sequence). The CDR3 has 19 amino acids. V was pared by 0 bases and J by 7 bases, with 16 bases of the junction left unmatched. CDR3 sequence reads: CASSLGQRDRGKSKGTQYF. CDR3 bases: TGTGCCAGCAGCTTAGGCCAGAGGGACAGGGGGAAATCTAAAGGGACCCAGTACTTC.

The V and J genes are TRBV19 and TRBJ1-1, with TRBD1 identical over 8 bases. V gave up 6 bases and J gave up 8 bases; unmatched junction bases: 5. Germline V lookup: CDR1 LNHDA, CDR2 SQIVND (reference sequence). The CDR3 covers 12 residues. The CDR3 loop is CASSDRGGEAFF. The CDR3 DNA reads TGTGCCAGTAGCGACAGGGGCGGAGAAGCTTTCTTT.

The chain joins TRBV6-6 to TRBJ1-6, with a possible D match to TRBD1 (5 bases). Germline-derived CDR1 and CDR2 are MNHNY and SVGAGI (reference sequence). The V end was cut by 0 bases, the J end by 7 bases, with 10 bases between. The CDR3 covers 15 residues. Here the CDR3 reads CASSYSDSQNSPLHF. The CDR3 DNA reads TGTGCCAGCAGTTACTCCGACAGCCAAAATTCACCCCTCCACTTT.

The chain joins TRBV12-2 to TRBJ1-3; the table's D call of TRBD1 was not tested on the DNA. TRBV12-2 is a documented pseudogene. This CDR3 comprises 13 residues. CDR3 DNA sequence: TGTGCAAGTCGCTCCGACAGAGGAAACACCATATATTTT. Translation gives CASRSDRGNTIYF.

V gene TRBV4-1 combines with J gene TRBJ2-2; 9 bases match TRBD1. The length of the CDR3 is 16 residues. Trimming took 0 bases from V and 5 from J; bases not matched to a gene: 4. Germline CDR1 and CDR2: MGHRA and YSYEKL. CDR3 loop: CASSQDGTGRTGELFF. CDR3 coding DNA: TGCGCCAGCAGCCAAGATGGGACAGGGAGGACCGGGGAGCTGTTTTTT.

The chain is built from TRBV11-2 and TRBJ2-1; 10 bases are shared with TRBD2. Germline V gene lookup returns CDR1 SGHAT and CDR2 FQNNGV. After removal of 1 base from V and 7 bases from J, the junction contained 4 bases not matched to a gene. CDR3 length: 15 residues. DNA for the CDR3: TGTGCCAGCAGCTTAGGGCTAGCGGGGGAAAATGAGCAGTTCTTC. It encodes CASSLGLAGENEQFF. The variable domain in full, completed from reference TRBV11-2 and TRBJ2-1, reads EAGVAQSPRYKIIEKRQSVAFWCNPISGHATLYWYQQILGQGPKLLIQFQNNGVVDDSQLPKDRFSAERLKGVDSTLKIQPAKLEDSAVYLCASSLGLAGENEQFFGPGTRLTVL.

This chain uses TRBV19 with TRBJ2-3; TRBD1 might be the D (6 bases). This CDR3 is 16 amino acids long. Trimming removed 3 bases at V and 1 base at J, with 14 bases between. Germline CDR1 LNHDA, CDR2 SQIVND (reference sequence). CDR3 residues: CASSINQGIGTDTQYF. CDR3 nucleotide sequence: TGTGCCAGTAGTATCAATCAGGGGATCGGCACAGATACGCAGTATTTT.

The CDR3 is CASSSRGTSTDTQYF. CDR3 nucleotides: TGCGCCAGCAGCTCCAGGGGAACTAGCACAGATACGCAGTATTTT. The chain employs TRBV5-1 and TRBJ2-3; perhaps TRBD1 as D (6 bases). This CDR3 region has 15 residues. Germline CDR1 is SGHRS and CDR2 is YFSETQ. V was trimmed by 3 bases and J by 0 bases, leaving 11 bases between them.

V gene TRBV18 combines with J gene TRBJ2-6, with 8 bases lining up with TRBD1. V lost 4 bases to trimming and J lost 2 bases; unmatched junction nucleotides: 4. The CDR3 is made up of 16 amino acids. Germline values: CDR1 KGHSH, CDR2 LQKENI. This chain's CDR3 is CASSQVQGAGANVLTF. Here the CDR3 DNA reads TGTGCCAGCTCACAAGTACAGGGGGCTGGGGCCAACGTCCTGACTTTC.

The V call is TRBV4-1, the J call TRBJ1-5; a possible D gene is TRBD1 (6 bases). V lost 3 bases and J 5 bases, leaving 14 bases between the germline ends. CDR3 length: 15 amino acids. The germline V gene encodes CDR1 MGHRA and CDR2 YSYEKL. The CDR3 DNA is TGCGCCAGCAGCCAGGCCGGACAGACGTATCAGCCCCAGCATTTT. Translation gives CASSQAGQTYQPQHF.

This clone was detected many times. The gene calls are TRBV6-1 and TRBJ2-5, with TRBD2 identical over 16 bases. The CDR3 is made up of 17 amino acids. The junction had 8 bases not matched to a gene; V was cut back by 5 bases and J by 5 bases. CDR1 and CDR2 (germline): MNHNS, SASEGT. Here the CDR3 reads CASSQGTSGGAWETQYF. Written as DNA, the CDR3 is TGTGCCAGCAGTCAAGGGACTAGCGGGGGGGCCTGGGAGACCCAGTACTTC.

The genes are TRBV5-8 and TRBJ2-7, with TRBD1 matching over 8 bases. This CDR3 contains 15 residues. The J segment lost 3 bases and the V segment lost 5 bases, leaving 10 bases of the junction unmatched. Germline V lookup: CDR1 SGHTS, CDR2 YDEGEE. CDR3 nucleotide sequence: TGTGCCAGCAGTAATTACGGGACAGGAGGCTACGAGCAGTACTTC. Translated: CASSNYGTGGYEQYF.

There are a few counts of this clone. The chain carries TRBV4-1 and TRBJ1-3; 11 positions match TRBD1. V dropped 5 bases and J dropped 0; count of bases not matched to a gene: 9. The CDR3 sequence is 18 residues long. Germline V gene sequence: CDR1 MGHRA, CDR2 YSYEKL. The chain's CDR3 is CASSSGTGGGNSGNTIYF. The CDR3 nucleotides read TGCGCCAGCAGCTCCGGGACAGGGGGAGGAAACTCTGGAAACACCATATATTTT.

CDR3 residues: CASSPPQGRSPLHF. The DNA of the CDR3 is TGTGCCAGCTCACCACCGCAGGGGCGCTCACCCCTCCACTTT. The chain has TRBV18 and TRBJ1-6; D is perhaps TRBD1 (6 bases). Germline loops: CDR1 KGHSH, CDR2 LQKENI. This CDR3 contains 14 residues. V was shortened by 0 bases and J by 10 bases, with 10 bases between the two germline ends.

The CDR3 here is CAWSRDSGNTIYF. In DNA form, the CDR3 reads TGTGCCTGGAGCAGGGACAGTGGAAACACCATATATTTT. The V call is TRBV30, the J call TRBJ1-3, with 7 bases fitting TRBD1. Unmatched junction bases numbered 2, after V lost 3 bases and J lost 3 bases. Germline loops: CDR1 GTSNPN, CDR2 SVGIG (reference sequence). The CDR3 has 13 amino acids.

The chain employs TRBV7-7 and TRBJ2-1, with 8 bases fitting TRBD2. Germline lookup yields CDR1 SSHAT and CDR2 FNYEAQ (reference sequence). This CDR3 contains 15 residues. The V segment lost 5 bases and the J segment 8 bases; nucleotides outside the gene matches: 11. DNA of the CDR3: TGTGCCAGCAGCCCTAACGGGGGGGACTTCGATGAGCAGTTCTTC. This translates into CASSPNGGDFDEQFF.

Only a few counts were recorded for this clone. This sequence is one base from a far larger clone and is likely a read error. The rearrangement links TRBV5-1 to TRBJ1-1; D is undetermined. Trimming pared 2 bases from V and 2 bases from J, leaving 7 bases between. The CDR3 contains 13 residues. The germline V gene encodes CDR1 SGHRS and CDR2 YFSETQ. The CDR3 loop reads CASSLETNTEAFF. The CDR3 DNA is TGCGCCAGCAGCTTAGAGACTAACACTGAAGCTTTCTTT.